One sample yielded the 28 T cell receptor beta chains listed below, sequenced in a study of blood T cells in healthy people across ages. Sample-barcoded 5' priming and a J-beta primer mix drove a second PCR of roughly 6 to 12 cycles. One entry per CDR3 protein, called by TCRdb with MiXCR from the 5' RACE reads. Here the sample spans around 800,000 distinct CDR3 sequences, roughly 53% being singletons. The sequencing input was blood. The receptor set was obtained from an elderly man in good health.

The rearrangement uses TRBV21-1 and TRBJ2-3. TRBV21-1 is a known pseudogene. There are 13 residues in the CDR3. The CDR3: CASSPDYHRYAYF. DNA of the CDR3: TGTGCCAGTAGCCCGGACTACCACAGATACGCGTATTTT.

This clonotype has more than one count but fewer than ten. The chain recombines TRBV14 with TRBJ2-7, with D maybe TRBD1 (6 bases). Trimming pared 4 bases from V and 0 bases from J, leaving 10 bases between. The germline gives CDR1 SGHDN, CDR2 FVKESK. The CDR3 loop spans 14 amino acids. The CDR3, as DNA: TGTGCCAGCAGCCGACAGGTCGGCTCCTACGAGCAGTACTTC. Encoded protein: CASSRQVGSYEQYF.

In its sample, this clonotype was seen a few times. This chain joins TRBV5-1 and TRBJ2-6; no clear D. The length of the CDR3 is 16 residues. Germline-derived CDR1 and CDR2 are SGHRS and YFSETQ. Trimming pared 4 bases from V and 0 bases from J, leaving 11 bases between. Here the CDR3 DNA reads TGCGCCAGCAGCCCCTATCTAGACTCTGGGGCCAACGTCCTGACTTTC. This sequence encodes CASSPYLDSGANVLTF.

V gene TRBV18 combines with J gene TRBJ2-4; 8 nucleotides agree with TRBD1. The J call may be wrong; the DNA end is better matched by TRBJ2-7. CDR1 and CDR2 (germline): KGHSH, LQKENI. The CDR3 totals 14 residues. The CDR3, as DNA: TGTGCCAGCTCCCGTGGACAGGGCTCGGACGAGCAGTACTTC. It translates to CASSRGQGSDEQYF.

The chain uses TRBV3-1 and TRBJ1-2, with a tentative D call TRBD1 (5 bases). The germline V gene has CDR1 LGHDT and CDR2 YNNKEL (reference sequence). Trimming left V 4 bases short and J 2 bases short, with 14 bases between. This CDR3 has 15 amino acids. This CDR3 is CASSPSDRYNYGYTF. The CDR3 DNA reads TGTGCCAGCAGCCCCTCCGACAGATACAACTATGGCTACACCTTC.

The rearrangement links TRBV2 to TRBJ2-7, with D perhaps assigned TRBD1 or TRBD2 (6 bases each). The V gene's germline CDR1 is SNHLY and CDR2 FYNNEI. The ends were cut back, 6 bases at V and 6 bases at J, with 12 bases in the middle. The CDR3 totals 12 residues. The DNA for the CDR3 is TGTGCCAGCAGGTTGGAGGGGGGCGAGCAGTACTTC. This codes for CASRLEGGEQYF.

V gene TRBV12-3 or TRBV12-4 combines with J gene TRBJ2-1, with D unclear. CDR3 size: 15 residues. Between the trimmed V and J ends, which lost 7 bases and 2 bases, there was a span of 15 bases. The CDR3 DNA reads TGTGCCAGCACCCTTGGGCAGTTCACCTACAATGAGCAGTTCTTC. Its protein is CASTLGQFTYNEQFF.

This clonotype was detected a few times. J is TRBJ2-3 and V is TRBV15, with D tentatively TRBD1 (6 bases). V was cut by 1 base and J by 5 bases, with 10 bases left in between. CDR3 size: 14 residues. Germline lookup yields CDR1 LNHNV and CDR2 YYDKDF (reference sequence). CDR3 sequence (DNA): TGTGCCACCAGCAGAGGGGAACAGGGAGATACGCAGTATTTT. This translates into CATSRGEQGDTQYF.

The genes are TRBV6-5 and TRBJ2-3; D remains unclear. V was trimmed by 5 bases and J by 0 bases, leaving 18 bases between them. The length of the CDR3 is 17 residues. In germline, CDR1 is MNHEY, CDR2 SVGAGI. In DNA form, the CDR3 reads TGTGCCAGCAGTCTACGGGCCTCGACCTATAGCACAGATACGCAGTATTTT. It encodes CASSLRASTYSTDTQYF.

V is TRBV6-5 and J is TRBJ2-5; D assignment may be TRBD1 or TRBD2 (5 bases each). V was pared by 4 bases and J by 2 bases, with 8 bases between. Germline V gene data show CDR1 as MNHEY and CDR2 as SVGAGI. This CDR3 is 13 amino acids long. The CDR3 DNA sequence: TGTGCCAGCAGTTGGGACGGACAAGAGACCCAGTACTTC. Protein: CASSWDGQETQYF.

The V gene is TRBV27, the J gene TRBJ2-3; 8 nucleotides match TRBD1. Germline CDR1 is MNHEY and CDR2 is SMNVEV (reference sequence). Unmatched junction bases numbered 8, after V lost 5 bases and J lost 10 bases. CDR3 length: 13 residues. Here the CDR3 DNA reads TGTGCCAGCAGTGTGGACAGGGTAGGTGCGCAGTATTTT. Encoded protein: CASSVDRVGAQYF.

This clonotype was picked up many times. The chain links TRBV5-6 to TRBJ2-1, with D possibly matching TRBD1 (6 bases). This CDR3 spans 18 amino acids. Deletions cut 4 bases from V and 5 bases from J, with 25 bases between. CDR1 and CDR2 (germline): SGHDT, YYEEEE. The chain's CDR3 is CASSHDLSNRVEDNEQFF. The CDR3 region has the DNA TGTGCCAGCAGCCATGACCTAAGTAACAGGGTCGAGGACAATGAGCAGTTCTTC.

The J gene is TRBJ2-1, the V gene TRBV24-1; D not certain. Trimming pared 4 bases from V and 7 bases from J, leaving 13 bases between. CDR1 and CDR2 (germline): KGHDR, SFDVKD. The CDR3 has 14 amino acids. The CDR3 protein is CATSDGLGSNEQFF. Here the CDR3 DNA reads TGTGCCACCAGTGACGGTCTAGGATCAAATGAGCAGTTCTTC.

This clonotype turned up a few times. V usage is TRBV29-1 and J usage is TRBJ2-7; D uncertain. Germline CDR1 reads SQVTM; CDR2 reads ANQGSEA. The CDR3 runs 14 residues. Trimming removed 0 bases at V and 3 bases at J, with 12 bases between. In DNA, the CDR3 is TGCAGCGTTGAAGATGGCGGCAGCCACTACGAGCAGTACTTC. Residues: CSVEDGGSHYEQYF.

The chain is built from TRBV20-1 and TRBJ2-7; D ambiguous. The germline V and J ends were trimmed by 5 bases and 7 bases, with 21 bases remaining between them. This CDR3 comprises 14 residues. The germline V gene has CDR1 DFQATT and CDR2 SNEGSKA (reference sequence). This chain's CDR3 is CSAHPPPSQNEQYF. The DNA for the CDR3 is TGCAGTGCTCACCCCCCTCCCAGCCAAAATGAGCAGTACTTC.

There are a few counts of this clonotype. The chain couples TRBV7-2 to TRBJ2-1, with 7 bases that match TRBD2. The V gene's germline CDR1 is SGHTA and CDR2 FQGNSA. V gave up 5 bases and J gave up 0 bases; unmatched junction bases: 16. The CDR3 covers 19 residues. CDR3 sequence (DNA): TGTGCCAGCAGCCCAAGGGTTGCTAGCGGATGGAGCTCCTACAATGAGCAGTTCTTC. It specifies CASSPRVASGWSSYNEQFF.

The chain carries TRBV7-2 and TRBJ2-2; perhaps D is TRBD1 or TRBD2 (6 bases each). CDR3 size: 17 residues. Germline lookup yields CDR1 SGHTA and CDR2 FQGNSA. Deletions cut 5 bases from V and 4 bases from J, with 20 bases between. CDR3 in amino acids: CASSERGAQRFTGELFF. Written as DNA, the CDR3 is TGTGCCAGCAGCGAGAGGGGGGCGCAGAGGTTCACCGGGGAGCTGTTTTTT.

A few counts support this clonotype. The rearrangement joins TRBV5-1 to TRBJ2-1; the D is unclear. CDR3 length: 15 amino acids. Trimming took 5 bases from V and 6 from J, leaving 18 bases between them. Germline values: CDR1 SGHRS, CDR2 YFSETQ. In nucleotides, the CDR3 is TGCGCCAGCAGGGTTCATCAGGTTAAGGTCAATGAGCAGTTCTTC. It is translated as CASRVHQVKVNEQFF.

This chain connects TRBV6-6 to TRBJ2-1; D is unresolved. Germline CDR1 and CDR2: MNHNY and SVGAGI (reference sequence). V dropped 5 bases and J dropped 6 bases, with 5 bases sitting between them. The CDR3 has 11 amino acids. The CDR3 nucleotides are TGTGCCAGCAGTATACTCAATGAGCAGTTCTTC. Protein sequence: CASSILNEQFF.

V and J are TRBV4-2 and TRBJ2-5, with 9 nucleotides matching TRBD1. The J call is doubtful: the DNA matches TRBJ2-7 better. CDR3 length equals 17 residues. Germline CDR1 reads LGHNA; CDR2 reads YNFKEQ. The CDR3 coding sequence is TGTGCCAGCAGCCCTTACTCCGGGACAGGGAAGGTTAACGAGCAGTACTTC. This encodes CASSPYSGTGKVNEQYF.

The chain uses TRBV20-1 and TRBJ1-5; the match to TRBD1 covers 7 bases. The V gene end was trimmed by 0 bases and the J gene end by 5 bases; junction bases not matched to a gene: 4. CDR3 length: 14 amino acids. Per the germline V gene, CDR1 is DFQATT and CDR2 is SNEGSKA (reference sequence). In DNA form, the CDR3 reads TGCAGTGCTAGAGATCGGGACAGCCATCAGCCCCAGCATTTT. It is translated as CSARDRDSHQPQHF.

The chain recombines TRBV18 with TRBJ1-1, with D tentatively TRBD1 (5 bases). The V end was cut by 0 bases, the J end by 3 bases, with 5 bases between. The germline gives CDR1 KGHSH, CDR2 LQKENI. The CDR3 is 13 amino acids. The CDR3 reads CASSPPTDTEAFF. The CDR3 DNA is TGTGCCAGCTCACCACCGACAGACACTGAAGCTTTCTTT.

CDR3 sequence: CASRLPGPGGGNEQFF. The CDR3 nucleotides read TGTGCCAGCAGACTACCGGGCCCGGGAGGGGGGAATGAGCAGTTCTTC. The rearrangement uses TRBV6-2 or TRBV6-3 and TRBJ2-1, with 8 bases identical to TRBD2. The germline V gene encodes CDR1 MNHEY and CDR2 SVGEGT. The CDR3 has 16 amino acids. Trimming cost V 6 bases and J 7 bases; bases outside gene matches: 14.

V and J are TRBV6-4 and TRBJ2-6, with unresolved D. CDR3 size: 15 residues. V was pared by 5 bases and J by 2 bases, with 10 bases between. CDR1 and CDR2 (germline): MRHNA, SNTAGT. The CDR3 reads CASSRVNPGANVLTF. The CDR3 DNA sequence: TGTGCCAGCAGTCGCGTGAACCCTGGGGCCAACGTCCTGACTTTC.

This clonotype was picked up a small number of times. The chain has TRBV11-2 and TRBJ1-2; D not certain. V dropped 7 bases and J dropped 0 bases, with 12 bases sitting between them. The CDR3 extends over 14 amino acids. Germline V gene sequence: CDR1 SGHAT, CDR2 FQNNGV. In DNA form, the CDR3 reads TGTGCCAGCACCCCGGGCCCAGCTAACTATGGCTACACCTTC. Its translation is CASTPGPANYGYTF.

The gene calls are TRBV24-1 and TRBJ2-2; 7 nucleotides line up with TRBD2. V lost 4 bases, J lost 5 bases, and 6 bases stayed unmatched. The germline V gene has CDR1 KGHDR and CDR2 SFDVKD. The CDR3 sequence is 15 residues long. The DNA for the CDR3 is TGTGCCACCAGTGAAGCGGGACTGGGAACCGGGGAGCTGTTTTTT. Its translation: CATSEAGLGTGELFF.

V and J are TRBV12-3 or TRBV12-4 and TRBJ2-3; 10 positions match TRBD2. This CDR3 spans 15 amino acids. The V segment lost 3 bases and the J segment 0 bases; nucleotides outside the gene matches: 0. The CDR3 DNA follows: TGTGCCAGCAGTTTTAGCGGGAGGAGCACAGATACGCAGTATTTT. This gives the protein CASSFSGRSTDTQYF.

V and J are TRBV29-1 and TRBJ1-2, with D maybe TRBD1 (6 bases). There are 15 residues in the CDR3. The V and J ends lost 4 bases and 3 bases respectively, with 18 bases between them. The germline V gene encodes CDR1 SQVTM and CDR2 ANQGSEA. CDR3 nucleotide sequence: TGCAGCGTTGGCCCACAGGGAAGAGTGGACTATGGCTACACCTTC. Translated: CSVGPQGRVDYGYTF. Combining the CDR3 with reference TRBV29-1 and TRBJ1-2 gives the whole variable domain SAVISQKPSRDICQRGTSLTIQCQVDSQVTMMFWYRQQPGQSLTLIATANQGSEATYESGFVIDKFPISRPNLTFSTLTVSNMSPEDSSIYLCSVGPQGRVDYGYTFGSGTRLTVV.